Presented here are 7 T cell receptor beta chains from one specimen sequenced in a study of T-cell reconstitution after alpha-beta-depleted transplantation in children. The library targeted TCRbeta and was prepared with unique molecular identifiers. Via MiXCR, TCRdb re-called the PCR reads, giving one row per CDR3 protein. The sample records approximately 290,000 distinct CDR3 sequences, 11% being singletons. Here the sequenced sample was peripheral blood, taken 180 days after TCRalphabeta/CD19-depleted stem cell transplant. These receptors all come from a male patient aged 2 to 9 who had a stem cell transplant for chronic granulomatous disease, so the T cells may come from the graft donor.

This clonotype was detected many times. V and J are TRBV12-3 or TRBV12-4 and TRBJ2-7; 11 bases are shared with TRBD1. This CDR3 has 15 amino acids. V gave up 7 bases and J gave up 2 bases; unmatched junction bases: 7. The CDR3 sequence: CASKSGTGGPYEQYF. For the CDR3, the DNA is TGTGCCAGCAAATCCGGGACAGGGGGACCCTACGAGCAGTACTTC.

This clonotype was detected many times. V gene TRBV4-3 combines with J gene TRBJ2-6; D not resolved. V lost 4 bases to trimming and J lost 0 bases, with 7 bases between them. CDR1 and CDR2 (germline): LGHNA, YSLEER. The CDR3 has 15 amino acids. The CDR3 loop reads CASSRGRSGANVLTF. The CDR3 DNA follows: TGCGCCAGCAGCCGAGGCCGCTCTGGGGCCAACGTCCTGACTTTC.

This clonotype was counted many times. The chain links TRBV28 to TRBJ1-2; 10 bases are shared with TRBD1. After removal of 8 bases from V and 13 bases from J, the junction contained 7 bases not matched to a gene. The germline CDR1 and CDR2 sequences are MDHEN and SYDVKM. The CDR3 runs 11 residues. Written as DNA, the CDR3 is TGTGCCAGCTCGTGGGACAGGGGATCCACCTTC. It codes for CASSWDRGSTF.

This clonotype came up many times. The chain is built from TRBV20-1 and TRBJ2-5, with 14 nucleotides matching TRBD2. The V gene end was trimmed by 1 base and the J gene end by 4 bases; junction bases not matched to a gene: 8. The germline CDR1 and CDR2 sequences are DFQATT and SNEGSKA (reference sequence). This CDR3 is 17 amino acids long. The CDR3 reads CSARGLAGGQMRETQYF. The DNA of the CDR3 is TGCAGTGCTAGAGGACTAGCGGGAGGGCAGATGAGAGAGACCCAGTACTTC.

The sample holds many counts of this clonotype. This chain connects TRBV12-3 or TRBV12-4 to TRBJ2-7, with D unclear. This CDR3 region has 14 residues. V was trimmed by 5 bases and J by 7 bases, leaving 18 bases between them. The CDR3 is CASSEAGSVGEQYF. In DNA form, the CDR3 reads TGTGCCAGCAGTGAAGCCGGGTCGGTGGGTGAGCAGTACTTC.

This clonotype has only a few counts. Mismatch with germline at one junction end may stem from a read error. This sequence joins TRBV2 and TRBJ1-5; a possible D gene is TRBD1 (5 bases). CDR1 is SNHLY and CDR2 is FYNNEI in the germline V gene. The CDR3 is 17 amino acids. Here the CDR3 reads CASSGVDSIYSNQRQHF. CDR3 bases: TGTGCCAGCAGTGGGGTTGACAGCATTTATAGCAATCAGCGCCAGCATTTT.

This clonotype showed up many times. At one of its ends the junction is not consistent with the germline gene, which may arise from a read error. The rearrangement joins TRBV12-3 or TRBV12-4 to TRBJ2-1; either TRBD1 or TRBD2 may fit D (6 bases each). The CDR3 runs 11 residues. The CDR3 nucleotides are TGTGCCAGCAGTTTCTCTGGGGGGCCGGTCTTC. Translating it yields CASSFSGGPVF.